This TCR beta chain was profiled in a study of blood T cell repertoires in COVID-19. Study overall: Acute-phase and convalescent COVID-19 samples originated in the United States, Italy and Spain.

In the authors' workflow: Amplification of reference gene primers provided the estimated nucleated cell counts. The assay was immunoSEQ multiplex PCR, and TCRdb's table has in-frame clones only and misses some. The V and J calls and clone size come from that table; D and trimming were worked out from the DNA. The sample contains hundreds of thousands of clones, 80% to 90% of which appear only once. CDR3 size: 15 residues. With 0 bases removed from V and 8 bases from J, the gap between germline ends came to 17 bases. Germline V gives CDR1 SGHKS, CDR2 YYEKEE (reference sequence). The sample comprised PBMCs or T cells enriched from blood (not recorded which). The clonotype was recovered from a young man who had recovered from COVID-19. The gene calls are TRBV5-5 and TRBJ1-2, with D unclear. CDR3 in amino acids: CASSLGLDLVIGYTF. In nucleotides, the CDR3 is TGTGCCAGCAGCTTGGGGCTAGATTTGGTTATCGGCTACACCTTC.